Listed here are 18 T cell receptor beta chains from one sample, sequenced in a study of cytomegalovirus exposure and HLA in healthy donors. The PCR contained 60 Vbeta and 13 Jbeta primers. Measured with immunoSEQ multiplex PCR; TCRdb has only the in-frame clones, and not every one. The table records approximately 170,000 clones, 85% of them present only once. The sample taken for sequencing was PBMCs. The receptors come from a boy younger than 10 in good health and CMV-seronegative.

The gene calls are TRBV2 and TRBJ2-1, with 9 bases aligning to TRBD2. The CDR3 contains 14 residues. Germline V lookup: CDR1 SNHLY, CDR2 FYNNEI. After removal of 6 bases from V and 4 bases from J, the junction contained 4 bases not matched to a gene. The CDR3 loop reads CASRSSGGYNEQFF. CDR3 nucleotide sequence: TGTGCCAGCAGAAGCAGCGGGGGGTACAATGAGCAGTTCTTC.

The chain couples TRBV6-5 to TRBJ2-1; TRBD2 aligns across 10 bases. V shed 4 bases, J shed 2 bases, and the junction held 5 bases outside the gene matches. The germline V gene has CDR1 MNHEY and CDR2 SVGAGI. This CDR3 is built from 16 residues. This CDR3 reads CASSSATSGAYNEQFF. In nucleotides, the CDR3 is TGTGCCAGCAGTTCCGCTACTAGCGGGGCCTACAATGAGCAGTTCTTC.

In this sample, this clone turned up once. This chain joins TRBV23-1 and TRBJ2-1, with a tentative D call TRBD1 (5 bases). TRBV23-1 counts as an open reading frame of uncertain function. The CDR3 is made up of 15 amino acids. V was cut by 8 bases and J by 4 bases, with 18 bases left in between. CDR3 coding DNA: TGCGCCAGCCCCCTCAGGGCTATTACATACAATGAGCAGTTCTTC. Protein sequence: CASPLRAITYNEQFF.

V is TRBV2 and J is TRBJ2-5, with 8 positions matching TRBD1. The CDR3 has 16 amino acids. CDR1 SNHLY and CDR2 FYNNEI come from the germline V gene. The V and J ends lost 5 bases and 5 bases, in that order; junction bases with no gene match: 13. CDR3 coding DNA: TGTGCCAGCAGTTGGGGAGCGACAGGGGTTCGGGAGACCCAGTACTTC. Translation gives CASSWGATGVRETQYF.

A note on this clone: Germline is not matched at one junction end, which may reflect a read error. The chain links TRBV5-4 to TRBJ2-3; weak D call: TRBD2 (7 bases). CDR3 size: 14 residues. CDR1 SGHNT and CDR2 YYREEE come from the germline V gene (reference sequence). CDR3 in amino acids: CASSRGGGTDTRYF. For the CDR3, the DNA is TGTGCCAGCAGCCGTGGGGGGGGCACAGATACGCGGTATTTT.

The J gene is TRBJ2-3, the V gene TRBV5-4; the D gene is possibly TRBD1 (5 bases). The CDR3 length is 13 residues. V was cut by 3 bases and J by 6 bases, with 11 bases left in between. Germline CDR1 SGHNT, CDR2 YYREEE (reference sequence). The CDR3 sequence: CASSWGPRDTQYF. The CDR3 bases are TGTGCCAGCAGCTGGGGCCCACGGGATACGCAGTATTTT.

V gene TRBV7-8 combines with J gene TRBJ1-5; maybe TRBD1 (6 bases). Germline CDR1 reads SGHVS; CDR2 reads FQNEAQ. The CDR3 sequence is 16 residues long. V was clipped by 5 bases and J by 1 base, with 15 bases between them. The CDR3 DNA sequence: TGTGCCAGCAGCCCGACAGGAATCCTGAGCAATCAGCCCCAGCATTTT. Its translation is CASSPTGILSNQPQHF.

This CDR3 is CASSSGSQADTQYF. The CDR3 DNA sequence: TGTGCCAGCAGCTCCGGGAGCCAGGCAGATACGCAGTATTTT. This chain connects TRBV5-4 to TRBJ2-3, with D perhaps matching TRBD2 (6 bases). Trimming removed 3 bases at V and 4 bases at J, with 12 bases between. Germline CDR1 and CDR2: SGHNT and YYREEE (reference sequence). This CDR3 is 14 amino acids long.

This chain connects TRBV19 to TRBJ1-5; weak D call: TRBD1 (5 bases). V lost 3 bases, J lost 3 bases, and 12 bases lay in between. The CDR3 runs 15 residues. Looked up from germline, CDR1 is LNHDA and CDR2 is SQIVND (reference sequence). The CDR3 sequence is CASSIARDYNQPQHF. In DNA form, the CDR3 reads TGTGCCAGTAGTATCGCCAGGGACTACAATCAGCCCCAGCATTTT.

The J gene is TRBJ2-1, the V gene TRBV25-1; 10 positions agree with TRBD1. Germline lookup yields CDR1 MGHDK and CDR2 SYGVNS. V gave up 6 bases and J gave up 4 bases; unmatched junction bases: 6. This CDR3 contains 15 residues. CDR3 in DNA: TGTGCCAGCAGGGGGACAGGGGCGCGGTACAATGAGCAGTTCTTC. Encoded protein: CASRGTGARYNEQFF.

The CDR3 here is CASSLGGTGASTGELFF. The CDR3 DNA is TGTGCCAGCAGCTTAGGTGGGACAGGGGCTAGCACCGGGGAGCTGTTTTTT. The rearrangement links TRBV13 to TRBJ2-2; 10 bases are shared with TRBD1. Germline CDR1 reads PRHDT; CDR2 reads FYEKMQ (reference sequence). J lost 4 bases, V lost 0 bases, and 5 bases had no gene match. The CDR3 is made up of 17 amino acids.

This clone was seen only a few times. This chain links TRBV2 with TRBJ1-2; a possible D gene is TRBD1 (6 bases). Germline-derived CDR1 and CDR2 are SNHLY and FYNNEI. V gave up 0 bases and J gave up 5 bases, with 13 bases separating them. This CDR3 contains 15 residues. Here the CDR3 DNA reads TGTGCCAGCAGTGAAGCGCTTAGGGGGGGTTATGGCTACACCTTC. Its protein product is CASSEALRGGYGYTF.

This chain uses TRBV18 with TRBJ1-2; D is possibly TRBD1 (5 bases). Per germline, CDR1 KGHSH and CDR2 LQKENI. The CDR3 sequence is 13 residues long. V gave up 2 bases and J gave up 13 bases, with 17 bases separating them. The CDR3 region has the DNA TGTGCCAGCTCACCAAAAACAGGCCGATTATTCACCTTC. It translates to CASSPKTGRLFTF. The whole variable domain, filled in from reference TRBV18 and TRBJ1-2, reads NAGVMQNPRHLVRRRGQEARLRCSPMKGHSHVYWYRQLPEEGLKFMVYLQKENIIDESGMPKERFSAEFPKEGPSILRIQQVVRGDSAAYFCASSPKTGRLFTFGSGTRLTVV.

This chain uses TRBV6-1 with TRBJ1-5, with D possibly TRBD1 on 5 matching bases. Germline assignment: CDR1 MNHNS and CDR2 SASEGT. V was trimmed by 4 bases and J by 2 bases, leaving 12 bases between them. This CDR3 has 15 residues. The CDR3 bases are TGTGCCAGCAGTGGCCGGGACTTTGGCAATCAGCCCCAGCATTTT. Its protein is CASSGRDFGNQPQHF.

The chain employs TRBV2 and TRBJ2-1; 11 bases align to TRBD2. This CDR3 has 14 residues. The germline V gene has CDR1 SNHLY and CDR2 FYNNEI. Trimming took 6 bases from V and 11 from J; bases not matched to a gene: 9. CDR3 DNA sequence: TGTGCCAGCAGCCTCACTAGCGGGAGTAATCAGCAGTTCTTC. Its translation is CASSLTSGSNQQFF.

The CDR3 DNA reads TGTGCCAGCAGCTTCCATCGACAGGAGAGGTATAGCACAGATACGCAGTATTTT. Amino acid sequence: CASSFHRQERYSTDTQYF. The V and J genes are TRBV5-6 and TRBJ2-3; maybe TRBD1 (6 bases). The CDR3 runs to 18 residues. Germline loops: CDR1 SGHDT, CDR2 YYEEEE. The germline V and J ends were trimmed by 2 bases and 0 bases, with 19 bases remaining between them. The whole variable domain, filled in from reference TRBV5-6 and TRBJ2-3, reads DAGVTQSPTHLIKTRGQQVTLRCSPKSGHDTVSWYQQALGQGPQFIFQYYEEEERQRGNFPDRFSGHQFPNYSSELNVNALLLGDSALYLCASSFHRQERYSTDTQYFGPGTRLTVL.

This clone was recorded a few times. The chain is built from TRBV6-1 and TRBJ2-1, with D uncertain. The CDR3 totals 14 residues. The V end was cut by 7 bases, the J end by 4 bases, with 14 bases between. Germline CDR1 reads MNHNS; CDR2 reads SASEGT. The DNA for the CDR3 is TGTGCCAGCAACCCTTGGGCAGCATACAATGAGCAGTTCTTC. Translation: CASNPWAAYNEQFF.

The rearrangement joins TRBV9 to TRBJ1-1; no clear D. V was pared by 0 bases and J by 0 bases, with 9 bases between. Germline V gene data show CDR1 as SGDLS and CDR2 as YYNGEE. The CDR3 is made up of 15 amino acids. CDR3 residues: CASSVESEVNTEAFF. The CDR3 bases are TGTGCCAGCAGCGTAGAGTCAGAAGTGAACACTGAAGCTTTCTTT.